This passage covers 14 T cell receptor beta chains from one sample sequenced in a study of blood T cell repertoires in COVID-19. Some clones are missing from TCRdb's copy, which holds only in-frame ones; the method was immunoSEQ multiplex PCR. The table has approximately 160,000 clones, roughly four fifths seen once. The specimen was peripheral blood. These receptors all come from a man between 60 and 75 years old with active or convalescent COVID-19.

The genes are TRBV18 and TRBJ1-1; 7 nucleotides match TRBD1. Germline loops: CDR1 KGHSH, CDR2 LQKENI. The CDR3 runs to 16 residues. With V trimmed by 2 bases and J by 0 bases, 6 bases remained unmatched. The CDR3: CASSPAPGQLNTEAFF. The CDR3 coding sequence is TGTGCCAGCTCACCAGCGCCGGGACAGCTGAACACTGAAGCTTTCTTT.

This clone was recorded at least ten times. V is TRBV7-9 and J is TRBJ2-5; D may be TRBD1 (5 bases). CDR1 is SEHNR and CDR2 is FQNEAQ in the germline V gene (reference sequence). Trimming took 6 bases from V and 1 from J, leaving 12 bases between them. This CDR3 contains 14 residues. CDR3 residues: CASRMTESQETQYF. The CDR3 coding sequence is TGTGCCAGCAGGATGACAGAGAGCCAAGAGACCCAGTACTTC.

The chain carries TRBV6-1 and TRBJ1-3; 10 nucleotides match TRBD1. CDR3 length equals 17 residues. J lost 2 bases, V lost 1 base, and 5 bases had no gene match. Germline CDR1 MNHNS, CDR2 SASEGT. CDR3 sequence reads: CASSEVGTGAPGNTIYF. As DNA, the CDR3 is TGTGCCAGCAGTGAAGTAGGGACAGGGGCCCCTGGAAACACCATATATTTT.

The chain is built from TRBV6-5 and TRBJ1-1, with TRBD1 as a possible D gene (6 bases). This CDR3 is 13 amino acids long. V gave up 5 bases and J gave up 6 bases, with 13 bases separating them. The V gene's germline CDR1 is MNHEY and CDR2 SVGAGI. The CDR3 DNA reads as TGTGCCAGCAGTCTAACAGGGAAAGCTGAAGCTTTCTTT. Its translation: CASSLTGKAEAFF.

This clone was seen only once. The gene calls are TRBV5-1 and TRBJ2-3; D unresolved. The CDR3 consists of 15 residues. The V end lost 0 bases, the J end lost 1 base, and 9 bases lay between the germline ends. Germline V gene sequence: CDR1 SGHRS, CDR2 YFSETQ. The CDR3 DNA is TGCGCCAGCAGCTTGGCCAGCGTGGGCACAGATACGCAGTATTTT. This sequence encodes CASSLASVGTDTQYF.

The V call is TRBV19, the J call TRBJ2-7, with D perhaps TRBD2 (6 bases). Germline V gene data show CDR1 as LNHDA and CDR2 as SQIVND (reference sequence). V was trimmed by 5 bases and J by 6 bases, leaving 11 bases between them. The CDR3 consists of 12 residues. The CDR3 spells CASSSYGGEQYF. The CDR3 DNA is TGTGCCAGTAGTTCCTACGGGGGCGAGCAGTACTTC.

In the case of this clone: This sample includes further DNA sequences coding for the same CDR3. The rearrangement links TRBV18 to TRBJ1-6; 9 positions agree with TRBD1. In germline, CDR1 is KGHSH, CDR2 LQKENI. There are 14 residues in the CDR3. The ends lost 3 bases at V and 10 bases at J; junction bases unmatched: 4. CDR3 DNA sequence: TGTGCCAGCTCACCGGGACAGGGTAACTCACCCCTCCACTTT. Protein product: CASSPGQGNSPLHF.

The chain is built from TRBV7-9 and TRBJ1-6, with 9 nucleotides matching TRBD1. Per the germline V gene, CDR1 is SEHNR and CDR2 is FQNEAQ (reference sequence). V lost 1 base, J lost 5 bases, and 6 bases stayed unmatched. This CDR3 has 17 residues. CDR3 loop: CASSLGGTGTNNSPLHF. The DNA of the CDR3 is TGTGCCAGCAGCTTAGGAGGGACAGGGACCAATAATTCACCCCTCCACTTT. Using reference TRBV7-9 and TRBJ1-6 for the parts outside the CDR3, the full variable domain is DTGVSQNPRHKITKRGQNVTFRCDPISEHNRLYWYRQTLGQGPEFLTYFQNEAQLEKSRLLSDRFSAERPKGSFSTLEIQRTEQGDSAMYLCASSLGGTGTNNSPLHFGNGTRLTVT.

The chain employs TRBV5-1 and TRBJ2-5, with TRBD1 matching 10 bases. Per germline, CDR1 SGHRS and CDR2 YFSETQ. The CDR3 consists of 14 residues. J gave up 5 bases and V 4 bases, and 5 bases lay outside the gene matches. CDR3 nucleotides: TGCGCCAGCAGCCCAGGGACAGGGGTGGAGACCCAGTACTTC. As protein: CASSPGTGVETQYF.

This clone was seen more than once but under ten times. V gene TRBV13 combines with J gene TRBJ1-6, with D uncertain. With 5 bases removed from V and 10 bases from J, the gap between germline ends came to 18 bases. The germline V gene has CDR1 PRHDT and CDR2 FYEKMQ (reference sequence). This CDR3 has 15 amino acids. The CDR3 region has the DNA TGTGCCAGCAGCCTCAGTGCGGGGAATTTGTCACCCCTCCACTTT. It specifies CASSLSAGNLSPLHF.

V usage is TRBV15 and J usage is TRBJ2-7; tentatively, D is TRBD1 (6 bases). The CDR3 runs 14 residues. CDR1 LNHNV and CDR2 YYDKDF come from the germline V gene (reference sequence). V was trimmed by 0 bases and J by 2 bases, leaving 8 bases between them. The CDR3 DNA follows: TGTGCCACCAGCAGAGACAGGGGCGCCTACGAGCAGTACTTC. This translates into CATSRDRGAYEQYF.

The chain couples TRBV10-2 to TRBJ2-1, with 10 bases matching TRBD2. Germline trimming cut 8 bases from V and 10 bases from J; bases unmatched to any gene: 8. This CDR3 region has 13 residues. Germline CDR1 WSHSY, CDR2 SAAADI. The CDR3 DNA follows: TGCGCCAGCGGCTTCGTAGCGGGGGGAGAGCAGTTCTTC. As protein: CASGFVAGGEQFF.

This clone appeared a few times. This chain joins TRBV2 and TRBJ1-1; D call uncertain. Germline lookup yields CDR1 SNHLY and CDR2 FYNNEI. V lost 4 bases to trimming and J lost 4 bases, with 16 bases between them. The CDR3 contains 15 residues. The CDR3 here is CASSVQPVTGTEAFF. The DNA for the CDR3 is TGTGCCAGCAGTGTCCAACCCGTGACGGGCACTGAAGCTTTCTTT. Complete variable domain (other parts from reference TRBV2 and TRBJ1-1): EPEVTQTPSHQVTQMGQEVILRCVPISNHLYFYWYRQILGQKVEFLVSFYNNEISEKSEIFDDQFSVERPDGSNFTLKIRSTKLEDSAMYFCASSVQPVTGTEAFFGQGTRLTVV.

This clone showed up just once. The rearrangement links TRBV18 to TRBJ2-3; 10 positions match TRBD2. V shed 2 bases and J 5 bases; nucleotides not matched to a gene: 16. In germline, CDR1 is KGHSH, CDR2 LQKENI. The CDR3 runs 19 residues. The CDR3 bases are TGTGCCAGCTCACCAAACATGAGGAGCGGGGGGGCCAATGGAGATACGCAGTATTTT. This gives the protein CASSPNMRSGGANGDTQYF.